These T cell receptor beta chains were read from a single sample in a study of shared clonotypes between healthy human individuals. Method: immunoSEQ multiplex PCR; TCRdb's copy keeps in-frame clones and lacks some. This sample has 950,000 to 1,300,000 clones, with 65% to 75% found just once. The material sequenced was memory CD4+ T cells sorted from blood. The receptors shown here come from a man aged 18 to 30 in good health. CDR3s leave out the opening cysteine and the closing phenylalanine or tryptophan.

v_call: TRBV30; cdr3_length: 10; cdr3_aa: AWKVTLYEQY
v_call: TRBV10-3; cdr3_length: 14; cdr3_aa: AISAADYRGGQPQH
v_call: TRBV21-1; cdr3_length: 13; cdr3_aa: APQGPQGFNQPQH
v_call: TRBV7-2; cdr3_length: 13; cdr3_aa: ASSSSTSGRNTQY
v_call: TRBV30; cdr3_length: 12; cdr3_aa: AWSVGVPNYGYT
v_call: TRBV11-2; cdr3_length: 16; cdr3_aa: ASSLFSRTGQNTGELF
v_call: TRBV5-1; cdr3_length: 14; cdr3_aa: ASSSFLAGPYNEQF
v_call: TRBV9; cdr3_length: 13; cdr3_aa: ASSVTSLNTGELF
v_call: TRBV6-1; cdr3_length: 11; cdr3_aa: ASSVSDEETQY
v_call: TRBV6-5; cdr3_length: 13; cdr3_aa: ASGPGSALTDTQY